Listed below are T cell receptor beta chains from one sample, sequenced in a study of response to subunit inactivated influenza vaccine. Via MiXCR, TCRdb re-called the RT-PCR reads, giving one row per CDR3 protein. In the table there are roughly 570,000 distinct CDR3 sequences, around 15% of which are singletons. Sequencing used PBMCs from blood, obtained about 11 days after vaccination. These receptors were obtained from a man over 45 who received an inactivated influenza vaccine. Each CDR3 is given with its conserved first and last residue. The D gene is left open where the match is weak. The size field is filled for only some rows; it gives once, few, many or a size class.

V	size	D	J	CDR3	DNA
TRBV4-3	-	TRBD1	TRBJ1-1	CASSQDSRQGVTEAFF	TGCGCCAGCAGCCAAGATAGCCGACAGGGTGTGACTGAAGCTTTCTTT
TRBV5-6	few	TRBD1	TRBJ2-7	CASSRGTGIYEQYF	TGTGCCAGCAGCCGCGGGACAGGGATCTACGAGCAGTACTTC
TRBV12-3/TRBV12-4	few	-	TRBJ2-4	CASSNRESIQYF	TGTGCCAGCAGTAACAGGGAAAGCATTCAGTACTTC
TRBV28	many	TRBD1	TRBJ2-5	CASSSLTGGGETQYF	TGTGCCAGCAGTTCCCTAACAGGGGGCGGAGAGACCCAGTACTTC
TRBV6-2/TRBV6-3	few	-	TRBJ2-1	CASRRGGEQFF	TGTGCCAGCAGGAGGGGTGGTGAGCAGTTCTTC
TRBV5-4	-	TRBD1	TRBJ1-4	CASSKDRINEKLFF	TGTGCCAGCAGCAAGGACAGGATTAATGAAAAACTGTTTTTT
TRBV5-5	few	-	TRBJ2-1	CASSLGPNEWAEQFF	TGTGCCAGCAGCCTGGGACCCAATGAGTGGGCTGAGCAGTTCTTC
TRBV27	few	TRBD1	TRBJ2-7	CASSPFTGAAYEQYF	TGTGCCAGCAGTCCCTTTACAGGGGCGGCCTACGAGCAGTACTTC
TRBV5-1	-	TRBD1	TRBJ1-4	CASSKGQGVDEKLFF	TGCGCCAGCAGTAAGGGACAGGGGGTAGATGAAAAACTGTTTTTT
TRBV12-3/TRBV12-4	-	TRBD2	TRBJ2-3	CASSSGLAGGRTDTQYF	TGTGCCAGCAGCTCGGGACTAGCGGGGGGGCGCACAGATACGCAGTATTTT
TRBV20-1	-	TRBD1	TRBJ1-2	CSARDLTGPAYGYTF	TGCAGTGCTAGAGATCTGACAGGGCCTGCTTATGGCTACACCTTC
TRBV6-5	-	-	TRBJ2-5	CASSYSSTSRWVETQYF	TGTGCCAGCAGTTACTCTTCGACTAGTCGGTGGGTAGAGACCCAGTACTTC
TRBV20-1	few	-	TRBJ2-7	CSARDLDLYEQYF	TGCAGTGCTAGAGATCTGGACTTGTACGAGCAGTACTTC
TRBV12-3/TRBV12-4	-	-	TRBJ2-2	CASSFGLGLVTGELFF	TGTGCCAGCAGTTTTGGCCTCGGACTTGTAACCGGGGAGCTGTTTTTT
TRBV7-9	few	-	TRBJ2-3	CASSPLQGGLNTQYF	TGTGCCAGCAGCCCCCTACAGGGAGGTCTGAATACGCAGTATTTT
TRBV20-1	few	-	TRBJ2-7	CSARDLRARYEQYF	TGCAGTGCTAGAGATCTTCGGGCGCGCTACGAGCAGTACTTC
TRBV11-2	few	-	TRBJ2-1	CASRRLSVNYNEQFF	TGTGCCAGCAGACGGCTCAGTGTAAACTACAATGAGCAGTTCTTC
TRBV12-3/TRBV12-4	many	-	TRBJ1-1	CASSRFVGEAFF	TGTGCCAGCAGTCGATTTGTTGGTGAAGCTTTCTTT
TRBV11-2	few	-	TRBJ2-7	CASSLSFAYEQYF	TGTGCCAGCAGCCTTTCCTTTGCCTACGAGCAGTACTTC
TRBV7-9	-	-	TRBJ2-3	CASSLFTQGTDTQYF	TGTGCCAGCAGCTTATTCACGCAGGGCACAGATACGCAGTATTTT
TRBV4-3	many	-	TRBJ1-5	CASSPHLGAGDQPQHF	TGCGCCAGCAGCCCCCATTTGGGGGCAGGGGATCAGCCCCAGCATTTT
TRBV28	-	-	TRBJ1-2	CASSPADYGYTF	TGTGCCAGCAGTCCCGCGGACTATGGCTACACCTTC
TRBV25-1	-	-	TRBJ2-5	CASSDYTRNQETQYF	TGTGCCAGCAGTGACTATACCCGGAACCAAGAGACCCAGTACTTC
TRBV4-2	-	-	TRBJ2-7	CASSHSLDLSSYEQYF	TGTGCCAGCAGCCATTCCCTAGACCTGTCCTCCTACGAGCAGTACTTC
TRBV11-2	few	TRBD1	TRBJ1-1	CATDDRGLEAFF	TGTGCCACCGATGACAGGGGGCTTGAAGCTTTCTTT
TRBV3-1	few	-	TRBJ2-1	CATELTGKLAQFF	TGTGCCACCGAACTCACAGGGAAGCTGGCGCAGTTCTTC
TRBV4-2	few	TRBD1	TRBJ1-5	CASSPTQGGNQPQHF	TGTGCCAGCAGCCCCACTCAGGGGGGGAATCAGCCCCAGCATTTT
TRBV21-1	-	-	TRBJ2-4	CASSNLLRSIGKNIQYF	TGTGCCAGCAGCAACTTACTACGGAGTATCGGCAAAAACATTCAGTACTTC
TRBV20-1	-	-	TRBJ2-2	CSARDPGTGELFF	TGCAGTGCTAGAGATCCAGGGACCGGGGAGCTGTTTTTT
TRBV5-1	-	TRBD1	TRBJ2-1	CASSFGTGYAEQFF	TGCGCCAGCAGCTTCGGGACAGGGTATGCTGAGCAGTTCTTC
TRBV20-1	-	TRBD2	TRBJ2-3	CSAIFRGGLAGGAGTDTQYF	TGCAGTGCTATTTTCCGGGGGGGACTAGCGGGAGGGGCCGGCACAGATACGCAGTATTTT
TRBV28	few	TRBD1	TRBJ1-5	CASSAGTGFNQPQHF	TGTGCCAGCAGTGCCGGGACAGGGTTCAATCAGCCCCAGCATTTT
TRBV29-1	few	-	TRBJ1-4	CSVEDGYAKLFF	TGCAGCGTTGAAGACGGATATGCAAAACTGTTTTTT
TRBV24-1	-	TRBD1	TRBJ2-7	CATSDSGTAAYEQYF	TGTGCCACCAGTGATTCCGGGACAGCGGCTTACGAGCAGTACTTC
TRBV4-2	-	-	TRBJ2-7	CASSANGGPTYEQYF	TGTGCCAGCAGCGCGAATGGGGGACCGACCTACGAGCAGTACTTC
TRBV7-9	-	TRBD2	TRBJ2-1	CASRPSGITSYNEQFF	TGTGCCAGCAGGCCTAGCGGTATTACCTCCTACAATGAGCAGTTCTTC
TRBV10-3	-	TRBD2	TRBJ2-1	CAISVGGGREQFF	TGTGCCATCAGTGTCGGGGGCGGGAGGGAGCAGTTCTTC
TRBV11-2	-	-	TRBJ2-2	CASSLVAWTNTGELFF	TGTGCCAGCAGCTTAGTCGCCTGGACCAACACCGGGGAGCTGTTTTTT
TRBV2	few	-	TRBJ2-1	CASEGVEQFF	TGTGCCAGTGAAGGGGTTGAGCAGTTCTTC
TRBV10-3	many	-	TRBJ2-1	CAHGGVLYNEQFF	TGTGCCCACGGTGGTGTCCTTTACAATGAGCAGTTCTTC
TRBV15	few	TRBD2	TRBJ2-5	CATSRGVAGYQETQYF	TGTGCCACCAGCAGAGGAGTAGCGGGGTACCAAGAGACCCAGTACTTC
TRBV11-2	-	-	TRBJ1-1	CASSLGGRAFF	TGTGCCAGCAGCTTAGGGGGGAGAGCTTTCTTT